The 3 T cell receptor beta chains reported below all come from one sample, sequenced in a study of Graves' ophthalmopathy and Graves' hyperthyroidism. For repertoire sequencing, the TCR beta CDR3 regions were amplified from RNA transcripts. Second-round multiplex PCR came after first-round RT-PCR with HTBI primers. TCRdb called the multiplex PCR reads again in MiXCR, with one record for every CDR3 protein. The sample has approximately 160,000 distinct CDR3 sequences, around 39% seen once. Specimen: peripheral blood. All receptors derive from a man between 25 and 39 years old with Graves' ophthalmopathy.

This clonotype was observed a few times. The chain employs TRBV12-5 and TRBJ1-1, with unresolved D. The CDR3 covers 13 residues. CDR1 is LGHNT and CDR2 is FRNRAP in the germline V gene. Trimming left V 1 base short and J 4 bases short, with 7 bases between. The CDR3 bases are TGTGCTAGTGGTTTGGCAGGAGGCACTGAAGCTTTCTTT. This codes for CASGLAGGTEAFF.

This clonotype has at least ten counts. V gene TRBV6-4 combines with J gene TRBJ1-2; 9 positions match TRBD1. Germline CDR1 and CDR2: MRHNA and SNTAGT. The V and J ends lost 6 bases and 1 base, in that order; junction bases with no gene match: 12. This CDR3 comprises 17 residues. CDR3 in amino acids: CASRGKPGQGSNYGYTF. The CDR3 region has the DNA TGTGCCAGCAGAGGAAAACCGGGACAGGGAAGTAACTATGGCTACACCTTC.

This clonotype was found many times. The CDR3 DNA reads TGTGCCAGCAGACCAGGAGGGGGGCAGATCCAGTACTTC. Its translation is CASRPGGGQIQYF. The rearrangement links TRBV7-2 to TRBJ2-5, with D possibly called TRBD1 or TRBD2 (6 bases each). V was pared by 6 bases and J by 10 bases, with 18 bases between. Germline loops: CDR1 SGHTA, CDR2 FQGNSA. This CDR3 region has 13 residues. Full variable domain (outside the CDR3, taken from reference TRBV7-2 and TRBJ2-5): GAGVSQSPSNKVTEKGKDVELRCDPISGHTALYWYRQSLGQGLEFLIYFQGNSAPDKSGLPSDRFSAERTGGSVSTLTIQRTQQEDSAVYLCASRPGGGQIQYFGPGTRLLVL.